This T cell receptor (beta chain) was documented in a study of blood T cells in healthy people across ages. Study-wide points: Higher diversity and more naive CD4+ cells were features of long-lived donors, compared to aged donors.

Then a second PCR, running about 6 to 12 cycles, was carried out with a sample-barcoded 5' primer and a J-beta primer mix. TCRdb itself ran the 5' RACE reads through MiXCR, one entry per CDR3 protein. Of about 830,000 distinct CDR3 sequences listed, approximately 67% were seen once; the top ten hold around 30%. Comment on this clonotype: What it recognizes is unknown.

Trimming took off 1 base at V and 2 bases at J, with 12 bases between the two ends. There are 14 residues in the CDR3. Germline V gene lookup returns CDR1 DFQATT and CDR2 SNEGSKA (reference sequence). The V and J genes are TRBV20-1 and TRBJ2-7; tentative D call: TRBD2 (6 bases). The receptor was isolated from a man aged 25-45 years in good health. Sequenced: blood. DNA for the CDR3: TGCAGTGCTAGAGGGACGGGGGAGACCTACGAGCAGTACTTC. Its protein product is CSARGTGETYEQYF.